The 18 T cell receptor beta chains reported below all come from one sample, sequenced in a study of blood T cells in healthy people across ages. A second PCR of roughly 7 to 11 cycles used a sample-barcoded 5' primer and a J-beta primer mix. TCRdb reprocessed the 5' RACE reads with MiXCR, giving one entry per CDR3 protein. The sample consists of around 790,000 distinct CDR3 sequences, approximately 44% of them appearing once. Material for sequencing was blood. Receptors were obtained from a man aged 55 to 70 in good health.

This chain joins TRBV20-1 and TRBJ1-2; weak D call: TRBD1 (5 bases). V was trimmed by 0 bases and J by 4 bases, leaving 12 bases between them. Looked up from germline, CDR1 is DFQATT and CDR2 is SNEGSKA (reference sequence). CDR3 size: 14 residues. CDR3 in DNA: TGCAGTGCTAGAGATCTAAGGGGCCTCTATGGCTACACCTTC. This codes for CSARDLRGLYGYTF.

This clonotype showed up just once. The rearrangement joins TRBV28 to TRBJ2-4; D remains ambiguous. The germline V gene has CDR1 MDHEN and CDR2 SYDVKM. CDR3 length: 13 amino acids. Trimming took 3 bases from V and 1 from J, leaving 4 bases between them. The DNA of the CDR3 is TGTGCCAGCAGTTTGACGGCCAAAAACATTCAGTACTTC. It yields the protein CASSLTAKNIQYF.

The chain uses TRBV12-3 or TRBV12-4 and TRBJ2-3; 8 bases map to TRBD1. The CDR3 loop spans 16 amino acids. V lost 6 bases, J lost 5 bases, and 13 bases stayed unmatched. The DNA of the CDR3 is TGTGCCAGCAGCGGACAGGGACCCACCACGCGAGATACGCAGTATTTT. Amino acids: CASSGQGPTTRDTQYF.

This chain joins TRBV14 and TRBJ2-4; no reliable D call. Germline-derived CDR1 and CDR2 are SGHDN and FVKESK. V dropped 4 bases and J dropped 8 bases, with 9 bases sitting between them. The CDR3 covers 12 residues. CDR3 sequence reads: CASSPGVHIQYF. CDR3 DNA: TGTGCCAGCAGCCCTGGAGTGCACATTCAGTACTTC.

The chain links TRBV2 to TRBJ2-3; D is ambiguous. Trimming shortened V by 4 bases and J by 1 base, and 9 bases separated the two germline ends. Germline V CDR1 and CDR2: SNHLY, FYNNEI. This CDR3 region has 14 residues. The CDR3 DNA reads TGTGCCAGCAGTGTTAGCCGGGGCACAGATACGCAGTATTTT. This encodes CASSVSRGTDTQYF.

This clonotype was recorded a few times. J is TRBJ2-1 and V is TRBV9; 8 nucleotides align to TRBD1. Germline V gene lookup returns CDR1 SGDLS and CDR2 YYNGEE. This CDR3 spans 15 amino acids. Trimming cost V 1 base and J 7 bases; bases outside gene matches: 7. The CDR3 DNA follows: TGTGCCAGCAGCGTATCCGACAGGGGTGGAAATGAGCAGTTCTTC. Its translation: CASSVSDRGGNEQFF.

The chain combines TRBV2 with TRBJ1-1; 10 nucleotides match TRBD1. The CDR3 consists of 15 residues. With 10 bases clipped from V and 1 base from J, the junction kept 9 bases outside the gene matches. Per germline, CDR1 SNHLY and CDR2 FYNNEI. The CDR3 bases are TGTGCCACTGGACAGGGGGGGACCCCGAACACTGAAGCTTTCTTT. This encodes CATGQGGTPNTEAFF. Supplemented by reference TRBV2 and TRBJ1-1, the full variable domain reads EPEVTQTPSHQVTQMGQEVILRCVPISNHLYFYWYRQILGQKVEFLVSFYNNEISEKSEIFDDQFSVERPDGSNFTLKIRSTKLEDSAMYFCATGQGGTPNTEAFFGQGTRLTVV.

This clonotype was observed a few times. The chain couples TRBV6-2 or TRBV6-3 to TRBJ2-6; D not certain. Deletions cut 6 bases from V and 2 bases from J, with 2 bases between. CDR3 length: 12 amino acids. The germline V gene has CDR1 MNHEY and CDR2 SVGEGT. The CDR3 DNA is TGTGCCAGCAGGGCTGGGGCCAACGTCCTGACTTTC. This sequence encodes CASRAGANVLTF.

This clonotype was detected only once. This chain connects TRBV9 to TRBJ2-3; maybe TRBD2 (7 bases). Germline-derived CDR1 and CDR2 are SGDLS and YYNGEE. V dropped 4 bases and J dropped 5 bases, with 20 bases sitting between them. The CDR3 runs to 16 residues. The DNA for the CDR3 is TGTGCCAGCAGCCCCTCCGAGGGGGGGGGAATAGATACGCAGTATTTT. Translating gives CASSPSEGGGIDTQYF.

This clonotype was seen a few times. CDR3 DNA: TGTGCCAGCAGCGTGGGACTAGCCTACGAGCAGTACTTC. Translated: CASSVGLAYEQYF. The chain combines TRBV13 with TRBJ2-7; 8 bases line up with TRBD2. This CDR3 contains 13 residues. V shed 5 bases, J shed 2 bases, and the junction held 2 bases outside the gene matches. Germline loops: CDR1 PRHDT, CDR2 FYEKMQ (reference sequence).

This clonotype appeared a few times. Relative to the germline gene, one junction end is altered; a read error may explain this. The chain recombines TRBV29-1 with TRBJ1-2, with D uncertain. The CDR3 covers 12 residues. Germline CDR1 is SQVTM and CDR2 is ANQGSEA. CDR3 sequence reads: CSVEVVDYGYTF. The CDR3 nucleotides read TGCAGCGTGGAAGTTGTGGACTATGGCTACACCTTC.

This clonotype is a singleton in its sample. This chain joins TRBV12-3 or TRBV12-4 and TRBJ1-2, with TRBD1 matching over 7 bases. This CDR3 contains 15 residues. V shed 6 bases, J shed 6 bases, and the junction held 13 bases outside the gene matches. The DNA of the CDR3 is TGTGCCAGCAGCCCAACCGGGGCAGGGGGTAATGGCTACACCTTC. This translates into CASSPTGAGGNGYTF.

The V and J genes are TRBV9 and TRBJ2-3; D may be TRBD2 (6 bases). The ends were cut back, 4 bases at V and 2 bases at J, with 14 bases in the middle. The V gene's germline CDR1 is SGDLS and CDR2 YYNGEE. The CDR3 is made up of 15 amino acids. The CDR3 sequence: CASSISGIPTDTQYF. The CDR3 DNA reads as TGTGCCAGCAGCATTAGCGGAATCCCCACAGATACGCAGTATTTT.

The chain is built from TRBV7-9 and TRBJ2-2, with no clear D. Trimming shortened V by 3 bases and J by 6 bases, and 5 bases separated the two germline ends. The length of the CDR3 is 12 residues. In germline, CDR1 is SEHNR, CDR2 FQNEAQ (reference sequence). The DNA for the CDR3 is TGTGCCAGCAGCTTGTGGGCCGGGGAGCTGTTTTTT. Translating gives CASSLWAGELFF.

The chain's CDR3 is CASSPRDRGGGTQYF. The DNA of the CDR3 is TGTGCCAGCAGCCCACGGGACAGGGGAGGAGGGACCCAGTACTTC. This chain connects TRBV7-9 to TRBJ2-5, with 10 bases that match TRBD1. V gave up 5 bases and J gave up 7 bases; unmatched junction bases: 10. The V gene's germline CDR1 is SEHNR and CDR2 FQNEAQ (reference sequence). This CDR3 is 15 amino acids long.

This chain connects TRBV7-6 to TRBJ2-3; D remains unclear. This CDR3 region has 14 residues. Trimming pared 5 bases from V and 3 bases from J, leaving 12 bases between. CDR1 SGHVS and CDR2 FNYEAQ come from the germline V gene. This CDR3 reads CASSASGFTDTQYF. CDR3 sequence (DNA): TGTGCCAGCAGCGCATCTGGCTTTACAGATACGCAGTATTTT.

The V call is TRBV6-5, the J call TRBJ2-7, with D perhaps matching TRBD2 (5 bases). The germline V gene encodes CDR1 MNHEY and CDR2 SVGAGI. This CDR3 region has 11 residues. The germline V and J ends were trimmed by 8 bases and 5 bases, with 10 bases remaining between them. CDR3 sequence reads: CASGWENEQYF. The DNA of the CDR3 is TGTGCCAGCGGATGGGAGAACGAGCAGTACTTC.

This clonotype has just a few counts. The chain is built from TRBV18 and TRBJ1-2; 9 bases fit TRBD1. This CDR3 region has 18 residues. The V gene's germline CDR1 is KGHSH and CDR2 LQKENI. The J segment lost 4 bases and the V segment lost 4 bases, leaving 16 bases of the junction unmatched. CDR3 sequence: CASSRPGSGQGTFYGYTF. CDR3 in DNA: TGTGCCAGCTCACGTCCGGGCTCCGGACAGGGGACGTTCTATGGCTACACCTTC.